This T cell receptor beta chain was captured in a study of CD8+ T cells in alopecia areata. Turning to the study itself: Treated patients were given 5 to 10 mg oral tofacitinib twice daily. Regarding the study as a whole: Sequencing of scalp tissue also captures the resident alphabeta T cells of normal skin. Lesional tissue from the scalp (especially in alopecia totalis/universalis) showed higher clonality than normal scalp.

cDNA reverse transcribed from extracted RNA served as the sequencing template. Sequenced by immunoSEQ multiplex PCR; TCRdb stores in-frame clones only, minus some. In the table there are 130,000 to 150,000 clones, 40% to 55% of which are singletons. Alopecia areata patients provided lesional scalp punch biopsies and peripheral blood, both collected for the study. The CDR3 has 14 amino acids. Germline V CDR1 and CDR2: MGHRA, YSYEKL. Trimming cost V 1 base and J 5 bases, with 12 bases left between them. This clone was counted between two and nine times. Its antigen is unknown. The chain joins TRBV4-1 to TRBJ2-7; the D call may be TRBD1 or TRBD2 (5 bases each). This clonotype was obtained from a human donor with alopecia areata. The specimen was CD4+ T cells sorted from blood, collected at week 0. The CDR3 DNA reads TGCGCCAGCAGCCAAGGGGACCTGGGCCACGAGCAGTACTTC. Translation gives CASSQGDLGHEQYF.